Each of the 5 T cell receptor beta chains below was sequenced from the same sample in a study of early T cells in non-severe SARS-CoV-2 infection. TCRdb reanalysed the 5' RACE reads using MiXCR and keeps one entry per CDR3 protein. The top ten clones hold just over 4.5% of a sample with 85,000 to 100,000 distinct CDR3 sequences, about 11% of them seen once. The sequencing here drew on whole blood, taken at baseline. The receptors shown here come from an adult who was a healthcare worker with PCR-confirmed SARS-CoV-2 infection or an uninfected control (not recorded which).

On this clonotype itself: With a much larger clone just one base away, this may be a read error. The chain couples TRBV9 to TRBJ2-7, with 7 bases aligning to TRBD1. The junction had 10 bases not matched to a gene; V was cut back by 2 bases and J by 5 bases. The CDR3 consists of 15 residues. Per the germline V gene, CDR1 is SGDLS and CDR2 is YYNGEE. The CDR3 reads CASSVGPGTANEQYF. The CDR3 DNA sequence: TGTGCCAGCAGCGTGGGGCCCGGGACAGCCAACGAGCAGTACTTC.

J is TRBJ2-3 and V is TRBV7-8; 8 bases map to TRBD2. The V gene end was trimmed by 1 base and the J gene end by 2 bases; junction bases not matched to a gene: 5. Per germline, CDR1 SGHVS and CDR2 FQNEAQ. This CDR3 contains 16 residues. The CDR3 sequence is CASSLVAGPTTDTQYF. The CDR3 region has the DNA TGTGCCAGCAGCTTAGTAGCGGGGCCTACCACAGATACGCAGTATTTT.

This clonotype was detected many times. The chain uses TRBV5-4 and TRBJ2-1; 7 positions match TRBD2. The CDR3 sequence is 12 residues long. Per germline, CDR1 SGHNT and CDR2 YYREEE (reference sequence). Unmatched junction bases numbered 6, after V lost 5 bases and J lost 10 bases. CDR3: CASSFGGLEQFF. Here the CDR3 DNA reads TGTGCCAGCAGTTTTGGGGGACTAGAGCAGTTCTTC.

V and J are TRBV7-2 and TRBJ2-1, with D perhaps matching TRBD2 (7 bases). Trimming removed 4 bases at V and 6 bases at J, with 22 bases between. This CDR3 is built from 17 residues. Germline-derived CDR1 and CDR2 are SGHTA and FQGNSA. The CDR3 DNA follows: TGTGCCAGCAGCTCCGCGGCCCGGGGGGCGGGGATCAATGAGCAGTTCTTC. This gives the protein CASSSAARGAGINEQFF.

This clonotype came up a few times. This chain connects TRBV19 to TRBJ1-5; tentative D call: TRBD1 (6 bases). V was shortened by 4 bases and J by 0 bases, with 19 bases between the two germline ends. From germline, CDR1 is LNHDA and CDR2 SQIVND (reference sequence). The CDR3 runs 18 residues. The CDR3 region is CASSTADGGRDSNQPQHF. In nucleotides, the CDR3 is TGTGCCAGTAGTACCGCAGATGGGGGCCGGGATAGCAATCAGCCCCAGCATTTT.